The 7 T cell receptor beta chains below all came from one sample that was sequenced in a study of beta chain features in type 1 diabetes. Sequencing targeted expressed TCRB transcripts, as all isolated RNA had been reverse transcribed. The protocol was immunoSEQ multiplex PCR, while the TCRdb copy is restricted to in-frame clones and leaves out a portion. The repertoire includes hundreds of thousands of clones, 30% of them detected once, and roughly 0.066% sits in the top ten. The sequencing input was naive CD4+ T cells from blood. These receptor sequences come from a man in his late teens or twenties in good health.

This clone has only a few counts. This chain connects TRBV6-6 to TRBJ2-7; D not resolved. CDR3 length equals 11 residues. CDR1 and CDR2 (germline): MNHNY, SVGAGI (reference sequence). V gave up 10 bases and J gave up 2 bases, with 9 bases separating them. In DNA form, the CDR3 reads TGTGCCACCGCGGCTACCTACGAGCAGTACTTC. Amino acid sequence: CATAATYEQYF.

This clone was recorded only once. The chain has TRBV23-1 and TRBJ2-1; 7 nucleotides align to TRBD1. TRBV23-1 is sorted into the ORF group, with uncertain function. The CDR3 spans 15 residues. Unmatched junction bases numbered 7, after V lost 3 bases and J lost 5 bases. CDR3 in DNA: TGCGCCAGCAGTCAGCAGGGGGATAGGGACAATGAGCAGTTCTTC. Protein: CASSQQGDRDNEQFF.

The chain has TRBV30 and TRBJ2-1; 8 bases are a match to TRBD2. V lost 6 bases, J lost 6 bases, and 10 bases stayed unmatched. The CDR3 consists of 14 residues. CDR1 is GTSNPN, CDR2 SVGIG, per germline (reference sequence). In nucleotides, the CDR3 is TGTGCCTGCCAACTAGCGGAGACTCCCAATGAGCAGTTCTTC. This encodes CACQLAETPNEQFF.

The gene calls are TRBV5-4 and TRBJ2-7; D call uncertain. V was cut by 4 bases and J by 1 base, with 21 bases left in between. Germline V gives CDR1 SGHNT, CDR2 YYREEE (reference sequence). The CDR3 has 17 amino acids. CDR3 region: CASSPLGRVSLSYEQYF. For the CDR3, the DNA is TGTGCCAGCAGCCCTCTCGGACGGGTATCCCTATCCTACGAGCAGTACTTC.

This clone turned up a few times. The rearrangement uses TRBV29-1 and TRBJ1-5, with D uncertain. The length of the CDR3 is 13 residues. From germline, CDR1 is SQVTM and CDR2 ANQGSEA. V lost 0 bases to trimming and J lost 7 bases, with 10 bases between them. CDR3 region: CSVEDHSGQPQHF. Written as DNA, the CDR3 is TGCAGCGTTGAAGATCACAGCGGGCAGCCCCAGCATTTT. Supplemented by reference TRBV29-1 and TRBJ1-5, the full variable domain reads SAVISQKPSRDICQRGTSLTIQCQVDSQVTMMFWYRQQPGQSLTLIATANQGSEATYESGFVIDKFPISRPNLTFSTLTVSNMSPEDSSIYLCSVEDHSGQPQHFGDGTRLSIL.

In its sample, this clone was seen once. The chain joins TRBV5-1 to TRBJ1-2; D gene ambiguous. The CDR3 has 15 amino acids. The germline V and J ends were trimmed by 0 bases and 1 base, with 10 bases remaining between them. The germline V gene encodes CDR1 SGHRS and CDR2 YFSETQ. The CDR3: CASSLDSTFNYGYTF. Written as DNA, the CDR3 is TGCGCCAGCAGCTTGGACAGCACGTTTAACTATGGCTACACCTTC.

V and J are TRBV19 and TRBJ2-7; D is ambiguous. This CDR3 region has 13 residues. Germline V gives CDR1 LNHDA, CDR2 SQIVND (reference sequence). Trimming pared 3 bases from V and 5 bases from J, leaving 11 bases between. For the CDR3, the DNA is TGTGCCAGTAGTATGTGGGAAACTGACGAGCAGTACTTC. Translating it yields CASSMWETDEQYF.